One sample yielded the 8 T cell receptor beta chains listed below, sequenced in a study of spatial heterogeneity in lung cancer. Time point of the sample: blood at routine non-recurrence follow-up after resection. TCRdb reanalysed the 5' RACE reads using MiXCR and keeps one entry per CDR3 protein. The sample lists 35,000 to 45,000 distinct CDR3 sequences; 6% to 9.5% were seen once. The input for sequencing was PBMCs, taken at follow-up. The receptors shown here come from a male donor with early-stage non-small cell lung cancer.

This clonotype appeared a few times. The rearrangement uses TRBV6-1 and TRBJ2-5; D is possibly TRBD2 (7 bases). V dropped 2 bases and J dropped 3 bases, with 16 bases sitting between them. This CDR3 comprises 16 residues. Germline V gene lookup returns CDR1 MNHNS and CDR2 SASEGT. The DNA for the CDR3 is TGTGCCAGCAGTGAATGGAGGGGGGGCCTAGAAGAGACCCAGTACTTC. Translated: CASSEWRGGLEETQYF.

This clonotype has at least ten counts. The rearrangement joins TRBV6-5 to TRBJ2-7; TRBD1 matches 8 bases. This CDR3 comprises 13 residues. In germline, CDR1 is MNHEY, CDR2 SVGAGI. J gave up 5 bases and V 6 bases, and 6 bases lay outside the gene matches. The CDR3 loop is CASSPDRVNEQYF. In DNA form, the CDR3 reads TGTGCCAGCAGCCCGGACAGGGTCAACGAGCAGTACTTC.

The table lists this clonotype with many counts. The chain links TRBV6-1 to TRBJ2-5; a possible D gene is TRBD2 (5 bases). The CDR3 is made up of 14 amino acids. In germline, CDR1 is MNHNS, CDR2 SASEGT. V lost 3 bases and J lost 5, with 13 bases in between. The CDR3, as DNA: TGTGCCAGCAGTGACCCCGGGGTTGTCGAGACCCAGTACTTC. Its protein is CASSDPGVVETQYF.

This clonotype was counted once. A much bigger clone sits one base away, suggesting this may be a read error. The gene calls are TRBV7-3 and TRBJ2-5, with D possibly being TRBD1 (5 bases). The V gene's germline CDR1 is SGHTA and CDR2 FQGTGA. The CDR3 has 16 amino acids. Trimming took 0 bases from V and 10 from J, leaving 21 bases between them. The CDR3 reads CASSLTAGHTAVVQYF. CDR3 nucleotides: TGTGCCAGCAGCTTAACTGCCGGACACACGGCGGTGGTCCAGTACTTC.

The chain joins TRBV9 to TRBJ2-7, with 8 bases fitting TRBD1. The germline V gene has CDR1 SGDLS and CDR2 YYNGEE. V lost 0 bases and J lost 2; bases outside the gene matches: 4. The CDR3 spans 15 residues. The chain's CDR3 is CASSVGSGGPYEQYF. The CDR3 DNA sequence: TGTGCCAGCAGCGTAGGGTCAGGGGGCCCCTACGAGCAGTACTTC.

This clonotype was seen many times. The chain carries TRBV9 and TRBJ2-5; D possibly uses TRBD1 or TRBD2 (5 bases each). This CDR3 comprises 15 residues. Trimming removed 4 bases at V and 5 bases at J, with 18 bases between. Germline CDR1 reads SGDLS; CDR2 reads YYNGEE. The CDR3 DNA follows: TGTGCCAGCAGCCAACAGGCCACCTGGGGGGAGACCCAGTACTTC. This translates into CASSQQATWGETQYF.

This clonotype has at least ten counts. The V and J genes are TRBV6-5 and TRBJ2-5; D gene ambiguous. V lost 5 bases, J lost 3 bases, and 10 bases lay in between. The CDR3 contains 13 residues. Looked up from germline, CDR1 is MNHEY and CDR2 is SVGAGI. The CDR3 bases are TGTGCCAGCAGTCGCGGTGGTGAAGAGACCCAGTACTTC. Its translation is CASSRGGEETQYF.

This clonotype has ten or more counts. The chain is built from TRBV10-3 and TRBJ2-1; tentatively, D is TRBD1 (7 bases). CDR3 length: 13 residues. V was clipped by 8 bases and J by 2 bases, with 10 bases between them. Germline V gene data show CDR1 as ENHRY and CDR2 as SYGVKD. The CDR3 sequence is CAIGGGPYNEQFF. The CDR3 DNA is TGTGCCATCGGAGGGGGCCCCTACAATGAGCAGTTCTTC.